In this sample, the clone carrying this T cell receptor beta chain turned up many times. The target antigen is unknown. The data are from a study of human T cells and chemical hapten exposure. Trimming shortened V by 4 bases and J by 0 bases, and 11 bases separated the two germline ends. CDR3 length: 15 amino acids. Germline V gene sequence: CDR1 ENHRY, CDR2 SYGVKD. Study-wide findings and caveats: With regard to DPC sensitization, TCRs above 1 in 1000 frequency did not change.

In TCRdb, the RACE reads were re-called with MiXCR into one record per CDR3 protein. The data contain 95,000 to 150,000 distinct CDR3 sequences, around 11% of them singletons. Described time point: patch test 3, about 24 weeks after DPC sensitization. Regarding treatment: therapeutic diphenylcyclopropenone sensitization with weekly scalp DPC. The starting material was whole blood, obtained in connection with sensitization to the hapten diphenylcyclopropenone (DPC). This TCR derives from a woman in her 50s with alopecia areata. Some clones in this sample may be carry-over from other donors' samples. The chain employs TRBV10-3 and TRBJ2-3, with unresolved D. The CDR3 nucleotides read TGTGCCATCAGTGCTGGCTTTTTTAGCACAGATACGCAGTATTTT. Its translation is CAISAGFFSTDTQYF.